The 15 T cell receptor beta chains listed next were all sequenced from one sample in a study of CD8+ T cells in alopecia areata. The treatment was: oral pan-JAK inhibitor, 5-10 mg twice daily. In each case, RNA was isolated and then reverse transcribed into cDNA as the sequencing template. The method was immunoSEQ multiplex PCR; TCRdb's version includes in-frame clones alone and lacks a portion of them. This sample has about 40,000 clones; roughly 92% occur once, and the top ten carry under 20%. Here the sequenced sample was CD8+ T cells sorted from blood, taken at week 24, from a patient treated with tofacitinib. These receptors all stem from a human donor with alopecia areata.

V usage is TRBV30 and J usage is TRBJ1-1; D perhaps matches TRBD1 (6 bases). The CDR3 loop spans 14 amino acids. Germline V gene sequence: CDR1 GTSNPN, CDR2 SVGIG (reference sequence). Trimming removed 3 bases at V and 5 bases at J, with 16 bases between. The chain's CDR3 is CAWRQGGGGTEAFF. The CDR3 DNA reads TGTGCCTGGAGGCAGGGAGGGGGTGGGACTGAAGCTTTCTTT.

The CDR3 DNA reads TGTGCCTGGAGTGTCCAGGCCTCTCCTAGCACAGATACGCAGTATTTT. It is translated as CAWSVQASPSTDTQYF. This sequence joins TRBV30 and TRBJ2-3, with unresolved D. The CDR3 spans 16 residues. V was cut by 0 bases and J by 0 bases, with 13 bases left in between. Germline CDR1 and CDR2: GTSNPN and SVGIG (reference sequence). Using reference TRBV30 and TRBJ2-3 for the parts outside the CDR3, the full variable domain is SQTIHQWPATLVQPVGSPLSLECTVEGTSNPNLYWYRQAAGRGLQLLFYSVGIGQISSEVPQNLSASRPQDRQFILSSKKLLLSDSGFYLCAWSVQASPSTDTQYFGPGTRLTVL.

This chain joins TRBV4-3 and TRBJ2-1; D remains unclear. V lost 0 bases and J lost 2, with 8 bases in between. CDR3 length: 15 amino acids. Germline loops: CDR1 LGHNA, CDR2 YSLEER. The CDR3 DNA follows: TGCGCCAGCAGCCAAGATGCGGAAACCTACAATGAGCAGTTCTTC. Amino acids: CASSQDAETYNEQFF.

This chain connects TRBV28 to TRBJ2-3, with D possibly TRBD2 on 7 matching bases. There are 15 residues in the CDR3. The germline V gene encodes CDR1 MDHEN and CDR2 SYDVKM. The V and J ends lost 3 bases and 4 bases respectively, with 14 bases between them. The CDR3 loop is CASSLGRGAPDTQYF. In nucleotides, the CDR3 is TGTGCCAGCAGTTTGGGTCGGGGGGCCCCAGATACGCAGTATTTT.

The chain links TRBV28 to TRBJ2-3; D remains unclear. With 3 bases removed from V and 3 bases from J, the gap between germline ends came to 22 bases. Germline V CDR1 and CDR2: MDHEN, SYDVKM. The CDR3 runs to 18 residues. The CDR3: CASSFSVSAGPETDTQYF. The CDR3, as DNA: TGTGCCAGCAGTTTTTCTGTGTCCGCCGGGCCAGAGACAGATACGCAGTATTTT.

The rearrangement uses TRBV6-1 and TRBJ2-7; no reliable D call. Trimming left V 0 bases short and J 5 bases short, with 5 bases between. Germline CDR1 and CDR2: MNHNS and SASEGT. The CDR3 is made up of 12 amino acids. DNA of the CDR3: TGTGCCAGCAGTGAAGCTGTGGACGAGCAGTACTTC. Its protein is CASSEAVDEQYF.

The chain carries TRBV5-1 and TRBJ1-1, with D possibly matching TRBD1 (5 bases). Germline CDR1 reads SGHRS; CDR2 reads YFSETQ. This CDR3 has 14 amino acids. Trimming took off 0 bases at V and 8 bases at J, with 14 bases between the two ends. DNA for the CDR3: TGCGCCAGCAGCTTGGCCCGGGACGGATGCGAAGCTTTCTTT. Amino acid sequence: CASSLARDGCEAFF.

This chain uses TRBV29-1 with TRBJ2-7, with 10 bases that match TRBD1. CDR1 SQVTM and CDR2 ANQGSEA come from the germline V gene. The CDR3 is 14 amino acids. Trimming removed 5 bases from V and 5 bases from J; junction bases left unmatched: 9. CDR3 coding DNA: TGCAGCGTTAGGGTCCCGGGACAGGGGAACGAGCAGTACTTC. Its translation: CSVRVPGQGNEQYF.

The CDR3 DNA is TGTGCCAGCAGTTTAACAGGCGTCTCCTACGAGCAGTACTTC. Residues: CASSLTGVSYEQYF. The chain recombines TRBV27 with TRBJ2-7; perhaps TRBD1 as D (5 bases). The CDR3 is 14 residues long. The germline CDR1 and CDR2 sequences are MNHEY and SMNVEV (reference sequence). The V end lost 2 bases, the J end lost 0 bases, and 8 bases lay between the germline ends.

This clone was recorded only once. The chain has TRBV7-6 and TRBJ2-1; weak D call: TRBD2 (6 bases). The CDR3 totals 15 residues. Per the germline V gene, CDR1 is SGHVS and CDR2 is FNYEAQ. V lost 4 bases and J 0 bases, leaving 10 bases between the germline ends. CDR3 bases: TGTGCCAGCAGCTCAGTGGGGGGCTCCTACAATGAGCAGTTCTTC. This gives the protein CASSSVGGSYNEQFF.

The J gene is TRBJ2-1, the V gene TRBV28; D call uncertain. V lost 5 bases to trimming and J lost 2 bases, with 13 bases between them. Germline CDR1 and CDR2: MDHEN and SYDVKM. The length of the CDR3 is 15 residues. The CDR3 coding sequence is TGTGCCAGCAGTATCACTCGTATCACCTACAATGAGCAGTTCTTC. Amino acid sequence: CASSITRITYNEQFF. The variable domain in full, completed from reference TRBV28 and TRBJ2-1, reads DVKVTQSSRYLVKRTGEKVFLECVQDMDHENMFWYRQDPGLGLRLIYFSYDVKMKEKGDIPEGYSVSREKKERFSLILESASTNQTSMYLCASSITRITYNEQFFGPGTRLTVL.

This clone occurred once. This chain uses TRBV28 with TRBJ2-7; D is unclear. Trimming cost V 11 bases and J 3 bases, with 17 bases left between them. Germline V gene data show CDR1 as MDHEN and CDR2 as SYDVKM. The CDR3 has 13 amino acids. The CDR3 bases are TGTGCCGCCGAGAGCAGGAAACTCTACGAGCAGTACTTC. Translated, it gives CAAESRKLYEQYF.

V is TRBV5-4 and J is TRBJ2-1; D is perhaps TRBD1 (5 bases). This CDR3 region has 13 residues. The germline gives CDR1 SGHNT, CDR2 YYREEE (reference sequence). Trimming left V 3 bases short and J 3 bases short, with 7 bases between. The CDR3 reads CASSSDNYNEQFF. The CDR3 nucleotides read TGTGCCAGCAGCTCGGACAACTACAATGAGCAGTTCTTC.

Details on this clone: A read error may account for a junction end that differs from germline. The CDR3 region has the DNA TGTGCTAGCAGCCCCAATGACTACGGGGGCAGAGGCACAGATACGCAGTATTTT. This encodes CASSPNDYGGRGTDTQYF. This sequence joins TRBV7-7 and TRBJ2-3; the D call may be TRBD1 or TRBD2 (6 bases each). The CDR3 contains 18 residues. From germline, CDR1 is SSHAT and CDR2 FNYEAQ (reference sequence).

The rearrangement links TRBV15 to TRBJ2-5, with no clear D. CDR1 and CDR2 (germline): LNHNV, YYDKDF (reference sequence). Trimming removed 1 base at V and 5 bases at J, with 11 bases between. The CDR3 spans 14 residues. The CDR3 coding sequence is TGTGCCACCAGCAGAGTTGGAACCGGGGAGACCCAGTACTTC. Its protein product is CATSRVGTGETQYF. The variable domain in full, completed from reference TRBV15 and TRBJ2-5, reads DAMVIQNPRYQVTQFGKPVTLSCSQTLNHNVMYWYQQKSSQAPKLLFHYYDKDFNNEADTPDNFQSRRPNTSFCFLDIRSPGLGDTAMYLCATSRVGTGETQYFGPGTRLLVL.